The 15 T cell receptor beta chains listed next were all sequenced from one sample in a study of T cells in Graves' hyperthyroidism and ophthalmopathy. RNA transcripts provided the source from which TCR beta CDR3 regions were amplified. In the first-round RT-PCR of the TCR CDR3, the HTBI primer set was used. TCRdb independently ran MiXCR on the multiplex PCR reads; one entry per CDR3 protein. The sample comprises approximately 250,000 distinct CDR3 sequences, 24% of which are singletons, and 30% to 40% rests with the top ten. Sequenced sample: blood. The receptors come from a woman between 40 and 55 years old with Graves' ophthalmopathy.

This clonotype was counted ten times or more. The chain uses TRBV29-1 and TRBJ1-2; weak D call: TRBD1 (6 bases). CDR1 and CDR2 (germline): SQVTM, ANQGSEA. Trimming pared 4 bases from V and 4 bases from J, leaving 16 bases between. The length of the CDR3 is 14 residues. For the CDR3, the DNA is TGCAGCGTTGTAACCAGGGGCCCCCCCTATGGCTACACCTTC. Amino acids: CSVVTRGPPYGYTF.

The V and J genes are TRBV4-1 and TRBJ2-7; 10 nucleotides line up with TRBD2. The length of the CDR3 is 16 residues. Germline-derived CDR1 and CDR2 are MGHRA and YSYEKL. V was clipped by 3 bases and J by 2 bases; unmatched bases: 7. The CDR3 reads CASSQSAGGGAYEQYF. CDR3 bases: TGCGCCAGCAGCCAGTCAGCGGGAGGGGGAGCCTACGAGCAGTACTTC.

J is TRBJ1-2 and V is TRBV27; D is perhaps TRBD1 (5 bases). In germline, CDR1 is MNHEY, CDR2 SMNVEV (reference sequence). This CDR3 comprises 13 residues. V dropped 5 bases and J dropped 10 bases, with 17 bases sitting between them. CDR3 in DNA: TGTGCCAGCAGTGAAACAGGCAATGGGGACTACACCTTC. This sequence encodes CASSETGNGDYTF.

There are many counts of this clonotype. The rearrangement links TRBV27 to TRBJ2-5; 10 bases fit TRBD2. Germline V lookup: CDR1 MNHEY, CDR2 SMNVEV (reference sequence). The CDR3 length is 17 residues. J gave up 2 bases and V 6 bases, and 12 bases lay outside the gene matches. In nucleotides, the CDR3 is TGTGCCAGCAGGCCTAGCGGGAGTAGGGTTACACAAGAGACCCAGTACTTC. This translates into CASRPSGSRVTQETQYF.

This clonotype was recorded many times. The chain is built from TRBV6-1 and TRBJ2-2; D is ambiguous. The V gene lost 7 bases and the J gene lost 0 bases, with 9 bases spanning the gap. This CDR3 comprises 14 residues. Germline CDR1 reads MNHNS; CDR2 reads SASEGT. This chain's CDR3 is CASISVANTGELFF. The CDR3 nucleotides are TGTGCCAGCATATCGGTTGCGAACACCGGGGAGCTGTTTTTT.

This clonotype was picked up many times. The chain combines TRBV29-1 with TRBJ1-2; 8 bases line up with TRBD1. Germline CDR1 and CDR2: SQVTM and ANQGSEA. V gave up 7 bases and J gave up 3 bases; unmatched junction bases: 4. The CDR3 length is 12 residues. CDR3 in amino acids: CSAQTGDYGYTF. CDR3 DNA: TGCAGCGCCCAGACAGGGGACTATGGCTACACCTTC.

There are many counts of this clonotype. This chain joins TRBV28 and TRBJ1-1; 7 bases agree with TRBD1. Germline loops: CDR1 MDHEN, CDR2 SYDVKM. This CDR3 contains 14 residues. J was trimmed by 4 bases and V by 2 bases; bases with no gene match: 4. CDR3 sequence: CASSLLSGGTEAFF. In DNA, the CDR3 is TGTGCCAGCAGTTTACTCTCAGGGGGCACTGAAGCTTTCTTT. The full variable domain, its missing parts supplied by reference TRBV28 and TRBJ1-1, is DVKVTQSSRYLVKRTGEKVFLECVQDMDHENMFWYRQDPGLGLRLIYFSYDVKMKEKGDIPEGYSVSREKKERFSLILESASTNQTSMYLCASSLLSGGTEAFFGQGTRLTVV.

This clonotype has a count of ten or more. The chain recombines TRBV12-3 or TRBV12-4 with TRBJ1-2, with D perhaps matching TRBD1 (5 bases). The CDR3 consists of 13 residues. V gave up 5 bases and J gave up 5 bases, with 12 bases separating them. CDR3 protein: CASSQPGPYGYTF. In nucleotides, the CDR3 is TGTGCCAGCAGTCAACCGGGACCATATGGCTACACCTTC.

With respect to this clonotype: A much bigger clone sits one base away, suggesting this may be a read error. The chain combines TRBV18 with TRBJ2-5; TRBD1 aligns across 9 bases. This CDR3 has 15 amino acids. Germline V gene data show CDR1 as KGHSH and CDR2 as LQKENI. In DNA form, the CDR3 reads TGTGCCAGCTCACCGCAACAGGGGGCTTTAGAGACCAAGTACTTC. The encoded protein is CASSPQQGALETKYF. Variable domain in full (rest from reference TRBV18 and TRBJ2-5): NAGVMQNPRHLVRRRGQEARLRCSPMKGHSHVYWYRQLPEEGLKFMVYLQKENIIDESGMPKERFSAEFPKEGPSILRIQQVVRGDSAAYFCASSPQQGALETKYFGPGTRLLVL.

V and J are TRBV7-9 and TRBJ2-5; D is perhaps TRBD1 or TRBD2 (5 bases each). V was trimmed by 4 bases and J by 1 base, leaving 7 bases between them. Germline values: CDR1 SEHNR, CDR2 FQNEAQ (reference sequence). CDR3 length: 13 residues. The CDR3 region has the DNA TGTGCCAGCAGCTCAGGGACCCAAGAGACCCAGTACTTC. It codes for CASSSGTQETQYF.

This clonotype has ten or more counts. This chain links TRBV4-2 with TRBJ2-4; 9 bases are shared with TRBD2. CDR1 LGHNA and CDR2 YNFKEQ come from the germline V gene. CDR3 length equals 16 residues. The junction had 8 bases not matched to a gene; V was cut back by 3 bases and J by 5 bases. The CDR3 is CASSHLLLAGENIQYF. CDR3 bases: TGTGCCAGCAGCCACTTGCTGTTAGCGGGAGAAAACATTCAGTACTTC.

The sample holds many counts of this clonotype. The chain joins TRBV29-1 to TRBJ2-7, with 8 bases matching TRBD1. The V segment lost 2 bases and the J segment 4 bases; nucleotides outside the gene matches: 1. Germline V CDR1 and CDR2: SQVTM, ANQGSEA. There are 12 residues in the CDR3. In DNA, the CDR3 is TGCAGCGTTGAACAGGGGGCTTACGAGCAGTACTTC. This translates into CSVEQGAYEQYF.

This clonotype was observed at least ten times. The genes are TRBV10-3 and TRBJ1-2; tentative D call: TRBD1 (6 bases). The CDR3 length is 14 residues. Trimming stripped 4 bases from V and 2 bases from J, with 11 bases between. CDR1 ENHRY and CDR2 SYGVKD come from the germline V gene. The CDR3 DNA reads as TGTGCCATCAGTGGGGGACAAGCAAACTATGGCTACACCTTC. Its translation: CAISGGQANYGYTF.

J is TRBJ2-7 and V is TRBV6-5, with 8 positions matching TRBD1. There are 16 residues in the CDR3. The V gene's germline CDR1 is MNHEY and CDR2 SVGAGI. J gave up 2 bases and V 2 bases, and 8 bases lay outside the gene matches. CDR3 residues: CASSYVVSTGAYEQYF. CDR3 coding DNA: TGTGCCAGCAGTTACGTGGTTTCGACAGGGGCCTACGAGCAGTACTTC.

There are many counts of this clonotype. The rearrangement uses TRBV20-1 and TRBJ1-3; no firm D call. The CDR3 contains 13 residues. The germline V gene encodes CDR1 DFQATT and CDR2 SNEGSKA (reference sequence). The germline V and J ends were trimmed by 1 base and 0 bases, with 4 bases remaining between them. CDR3 in amino acids: CSARGYSGNTIYF. The CDR3 DNA follows: TGCAGTGCTAGAGGCTACTCTGGAAACACCATATATTTT.